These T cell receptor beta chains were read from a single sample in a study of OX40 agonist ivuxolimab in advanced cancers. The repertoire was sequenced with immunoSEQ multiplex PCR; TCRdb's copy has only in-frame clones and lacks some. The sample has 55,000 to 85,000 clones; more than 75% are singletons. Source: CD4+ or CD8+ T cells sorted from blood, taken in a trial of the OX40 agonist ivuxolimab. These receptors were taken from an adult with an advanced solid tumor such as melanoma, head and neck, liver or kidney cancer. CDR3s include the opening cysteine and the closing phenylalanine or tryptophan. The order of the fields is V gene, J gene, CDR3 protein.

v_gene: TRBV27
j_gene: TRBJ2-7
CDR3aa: CASSPITDRRRGYEQYF

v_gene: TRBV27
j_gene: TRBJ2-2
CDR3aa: CASSTSGLAGRTGELFF

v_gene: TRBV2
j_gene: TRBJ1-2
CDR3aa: CASRRPGTGESGYTF

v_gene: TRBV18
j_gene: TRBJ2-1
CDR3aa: CASSQREDRGLNEQFF

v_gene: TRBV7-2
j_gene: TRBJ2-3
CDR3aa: CASSLVYTQYF

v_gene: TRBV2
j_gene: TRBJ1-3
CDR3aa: CASSVDRTSGNTIYF

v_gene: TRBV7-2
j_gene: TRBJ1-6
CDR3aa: CASSLGGVRLGLSPLHF

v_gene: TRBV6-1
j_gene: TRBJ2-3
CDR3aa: CASSESTGAFGTQYF

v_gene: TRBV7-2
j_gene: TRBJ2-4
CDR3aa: CASSSARLGNIQYF

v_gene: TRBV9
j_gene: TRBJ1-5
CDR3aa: CASSRGFLGNQPQHF

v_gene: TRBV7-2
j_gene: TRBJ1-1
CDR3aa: CASSSGVRGTPQGTEAFF

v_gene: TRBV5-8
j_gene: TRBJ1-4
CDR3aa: CASSLVSDRVLSNEKLFF

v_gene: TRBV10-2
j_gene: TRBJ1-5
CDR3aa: CASSVDRNQPQHF

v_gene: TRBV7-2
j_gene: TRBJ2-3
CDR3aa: CASSLDGPSDTQYF

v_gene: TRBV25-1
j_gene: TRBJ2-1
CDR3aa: CASSEGILYNEQFF

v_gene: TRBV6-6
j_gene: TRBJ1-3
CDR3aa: CASSYDRGNTIYF

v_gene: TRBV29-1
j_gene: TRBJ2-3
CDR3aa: CSVEVGATDTQYF

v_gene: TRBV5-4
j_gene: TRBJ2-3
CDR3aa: CASSLFGGITDTQYF

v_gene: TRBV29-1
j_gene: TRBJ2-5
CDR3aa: CSGILAEGETQYF

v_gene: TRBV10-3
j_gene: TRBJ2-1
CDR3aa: CAISEWNEQFF

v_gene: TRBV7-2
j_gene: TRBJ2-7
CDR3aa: CASSPGTEYYEQYF

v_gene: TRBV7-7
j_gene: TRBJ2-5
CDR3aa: CASSRGATRETQYF

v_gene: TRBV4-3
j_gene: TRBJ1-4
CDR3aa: CASSLDTQTNEKLFF

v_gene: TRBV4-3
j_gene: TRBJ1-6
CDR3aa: CASSQDWQGDNSPLHF

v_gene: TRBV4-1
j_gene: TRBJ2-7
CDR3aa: CASSQDLRPGNFHEQYF

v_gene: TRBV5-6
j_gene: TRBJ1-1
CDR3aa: CASSLTPNTEAFF

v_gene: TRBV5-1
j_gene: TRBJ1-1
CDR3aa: CASSLGAGRSEAFF

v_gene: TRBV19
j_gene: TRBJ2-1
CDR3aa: CASSTMGRGAVNEQFF

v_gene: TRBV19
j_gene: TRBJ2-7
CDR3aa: CASSIRPGQGYEQYF

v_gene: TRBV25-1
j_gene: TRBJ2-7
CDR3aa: CASSGTSGGPYEQYF

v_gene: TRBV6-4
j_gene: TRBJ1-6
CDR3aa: CASSRGSYNSPLHF

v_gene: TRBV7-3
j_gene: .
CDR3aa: CASSFLGGSSYEQYF

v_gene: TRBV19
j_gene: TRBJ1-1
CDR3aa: CATRQWATEAFF

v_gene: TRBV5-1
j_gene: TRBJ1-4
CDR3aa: CASSCGTIAANEKLFF